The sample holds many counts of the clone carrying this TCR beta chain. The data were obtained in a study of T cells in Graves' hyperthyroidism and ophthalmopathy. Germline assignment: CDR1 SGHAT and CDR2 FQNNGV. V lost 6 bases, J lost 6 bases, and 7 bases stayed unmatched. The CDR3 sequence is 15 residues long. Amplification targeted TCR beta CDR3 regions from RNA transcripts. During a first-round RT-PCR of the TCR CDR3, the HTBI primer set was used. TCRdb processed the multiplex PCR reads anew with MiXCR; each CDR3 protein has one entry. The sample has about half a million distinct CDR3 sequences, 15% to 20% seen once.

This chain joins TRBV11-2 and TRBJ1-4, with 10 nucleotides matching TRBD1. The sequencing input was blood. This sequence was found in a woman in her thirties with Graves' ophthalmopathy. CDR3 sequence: CASRTTGTGDEKLFF. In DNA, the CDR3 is TGTGCCAGCAGGACAACCGGGACAGGGGATGAAAAACTGTTTTTT.